These 17 T cell receptor beta chains originate from one sample sequenced in a study of CD8+ T cells in alopecia areata. Following RNA extraction, reverse transcription yielded cDNA that acted as the sequencing template. TCRdb's table, derived via immunoSEQ multiplex PCR, lists solely in-frame clones and lacks some. The sample contains roughly 150,000 clones, roughly 60% of which appear only once. The sample consisted of CD4+ T cells sorted from blood. These TCRs come from a human donor in good health.

This sequence joins TRBV11-2 and TRBJ2-5; D unresolved. Trimming pared 2 bases from V and 2 bases from J, leaving 12 bases between. Germline values: CDR1 SGHAT, CDR2 FQNNGV. The CDR3 runs 15 residues. Here the CDR3 reads CASSLLINPQETQYF. CDR3 in DNA: TGTGCCAGCAGCTTATTAATTAACCCTCAAGAGACCCAGTACTTC.

The V gene is TRBV29-1, the J gene TRBJ2-3; D unclear. CDR1 SQVTM and CDR2 ANQGSEA come from the germline V gene. V was clipped by 1 base and J by 5 bases, with 10 bases between them. The CDR3 sequence is 13 residues long. In DNA form, the CDR3 reads TGCAGCGTTGAAGTTCTTCAAGGAGATACGCAGTATTTT. Protein: CSVEVLQGDTQYF.

The genes are TRBV30 and TRBJ1-1; D is perhaps TRBD1 (6 bases). Germline CDR1 is GTSNPN and CDR2 is SVGIG (reference sequence). CDR3 size: 16 residues. Trimming left V 4 bases short and J 4 bases short, with 22 bases between. In DNA form, the CDR3 reads TGTGCCTGGAAGACACCCTACAGAGGAGGGGGCACTGAAGCTTTCTTT. Translating it yields CAWKTPYRGGGTEAFF.

On this clone itself: Its ends do not fully match the called genes, so a read error is possible. This chain links TRBV6-5 with TRBJ1-5, with D perhaps TRBD1 (6 bases). Germline V gene lookup returns CDR1 MNHEY and CDR2 SVGAGI. The CDR3 has 13 amino acids. DNA for the CDR3: TGTGCCAGCGCGGACAGCAGCAATCAGCCCCAGCAATTT. This gives the protein CASADSSNQPQQF.

The chain combines TRBV7-3 with TRBJ1-5; 9 bases agree with TRBD1. Germline V gene data show CDR1 as SGHTA and CDR2 as FQGTGA. J gave up 6 bases and V 5 bases, and 2 bases lay outside the gene matches. The CDR3 consists of 13 residues. The CDR3 reads CASSPDRGQPQHF. The CDR3 nucleotides are TGTGCCAGCAGCCCGGACAGGGGTCAGCCCCAGCATTTT.

This clone was observed once. V usage is TRBV1 and J usage is TRBJ1-5; the tabulated D call, TRBD1, remains unverified against the DNA. TRBV1 is deemed a pseudogene. The CDR3 totals 18 residues. The CDR3, as DNA: TGCACCAGCAGCCCCGCGGGTGGGGCAGGGGATAGCAATCAGCCCCAGCATTTT. This gives the protein CTSSPAGGAGDSNQPQHF.

The chain uses TRBV5-4 and TRBJ1-2; TRBD1 agrees at 8 bases. Trimming cost V 9 bases and J 7 bases; bases outside gene matches: 14. Germline CDR1 reads SGHNT; CDR2 reads YYREEE (reference sequence). The CDR3 has 14 residues. DNA of the CDR3: TGTGCCATCGAGGCCTGGACAGGGAGTGGTGGCTACACCTTC. Amino acids: CAIEAWTGSGGYTF.

This rearrangement joins TRBV29-1 to TRBJ2-2; 8 bases map to TRBD1. V lost 0 bases to trimming and J lost 6 bases; unmatched junction nucleotides: 9. Germline CDR1 reads SQVTM; CDR2 reads ANQGSEA. The CDR3 has 16 amino acids. In DNA, the CDR3 is TGCAGCGTTGAAGAACGGGACAGGCGAATATCCGGGGAGCTGTTTTTT. Translating it yields CSVEERDRRISGELFF.

The chain combines TRBV12-5 with TRBJ1-5; tentatively, D is TRBD1 (5 bases). Germline V gene data show CDR1 as LGHNT and CDR2 as FRNRAP. V lost 1 base and J 3 bases, leaving 16 bases between the germline ends. The CDR3 length is 17 residues. CDR3 residues: CASGLELTARLNQPQHF. CDR3 sequence (DNA): TGTGCTAGTGGTTTGGAACTGACAGCGCGCCTCAATCAGCCCCAGCATTTT.

The rearrangement uses TRBV28 and TRBJ2-7; unclear D gene. The V gene's germline CDR1 is MDHEN and CDR2 SYDVKM. The CDR3 loop spans 13 amino acids. V was pared by 3 bases and J by 6 bases, with 12 bases between. The CDR3 sequence is CASSFRSWGEQYF. In DNA, the CDR3 is TGTGCCAGCAGTTTCCGGAGCTGGGGCGAGCAGTACTTC.

The rearrangement joins TRBV29-1 to TRBJ2-4; possibly TRBD2 for D (5 bases). This CDR3 spans 15 amino acids. V was trimmed by 3 bases and J by 1 base, leaving 13 bases between them. Germline loops: CDR1 SQVTM, CDR2 ANQGSEA. Here the CDR3 reads CSVETAGEAKNIQYF. CDR3 in DNA: TGCAGCGTTGAGACGGCCGGGGAGGCCAAAAACATTCAGTACTTC.

This sequence joins TRBV4-1 and TRBJ2-4, with D hard to call. This CDR3 contains 17 residues. V lost 1 base, J lost 0 bases, and 13 bases lay in between. From germline, CDR1 is MGHRA and CDR2 YSYEKL. CDR3 bases: TGCGCCAGCAGCCAAGGGCCCCCGGTGGGAGCCAAAAACATTCAGTACTTC. This translates into CASSQGPPVGAKNIQYF.

The chain joins TRBV4-1 to TRBJ2-7, with TRBD2 as a possible D gene (5 bases). Trimming removed 3 bases from V and 3 bases from J, with 12 bases in between. Germline CDR1 and CDR2: MGHRA and YSYEKL. This CDR3 spans 14 amino acids. CDR3 region: CASSHGEPDYEQYF. The CDR3, as DNA: TGCGCCAGCAGCCACGGGGAGCCCGACTACGAGCAGTACTTC.

This chain uses TRBV6-1 with TRBJ2-3; TRBD2 aligns across 8 bases. The CDR3 loop spans 12 amino acids. The V segment lost 5 bases and the J segment 8 bases; nucleotides outside the gene matches: 3. Germline lookup yields CDR1 MNHNS and CDR2 SASEGT. The CDR3 bases are TGTGCCAGCAGTCGGGAGGGGGGTACGCAGTATTTT. This encodes CASSREGGTQYF.

The V and J genes are TRBV5-1 and TRBJ2-7, with D perhaps TRBD1 (6 bases). This CDR3 region has 18 residues. Germline V gene sequence: CDR1 SGHRS, CDR2 YFSETQ. Trimming took off 0 bases at V and 1 base at J, with 20 bases between the two ends. The CDR3 spells CASSLGPRTAGSSYEQYF. DNA of the CDR3: TGCGCCAGCAGCTTGGGACCCCGGACAGCCGGAAGTTCCTACGAGCAGTACTTC.

The chain employs TRBV30 and TRBJ2-2; 9 bases match TRBD2. V was clipped by 4 bases and J by 6 bases; unmatched bases: 9. Germline lookup yields CDR1 GTSNPN and CDR2 SVGIG (reference sequence). This CDR3 spans 15 amino acids. The CDR3 DNA is TGTGCCTGGACCTTTAGCGGGAGTCGGCCCGGGGAGCTGTTTTTT. Residues: CAWTFSGSRPGELFF.

There are a few counts of this clone. The chain recombines TRBV5-5 with TRBJ2-1; TRBD2 matches at 13 bases. With V trimmed by 2 bases and J by 7 bases, 6 bases remained unmatched. The germline V gene encodes CDR1 SGHKS and CDR2 YYEKEE (reference sequence). This CDR3 spans 16 amino acids. For the CDR3, the DNA is TGTGCCAGCAGCTTAACGACTAGCGGGAGGACGAATGAGCAGTTCTTC. Translating it yields CASSLTTSGRTNEQFF.